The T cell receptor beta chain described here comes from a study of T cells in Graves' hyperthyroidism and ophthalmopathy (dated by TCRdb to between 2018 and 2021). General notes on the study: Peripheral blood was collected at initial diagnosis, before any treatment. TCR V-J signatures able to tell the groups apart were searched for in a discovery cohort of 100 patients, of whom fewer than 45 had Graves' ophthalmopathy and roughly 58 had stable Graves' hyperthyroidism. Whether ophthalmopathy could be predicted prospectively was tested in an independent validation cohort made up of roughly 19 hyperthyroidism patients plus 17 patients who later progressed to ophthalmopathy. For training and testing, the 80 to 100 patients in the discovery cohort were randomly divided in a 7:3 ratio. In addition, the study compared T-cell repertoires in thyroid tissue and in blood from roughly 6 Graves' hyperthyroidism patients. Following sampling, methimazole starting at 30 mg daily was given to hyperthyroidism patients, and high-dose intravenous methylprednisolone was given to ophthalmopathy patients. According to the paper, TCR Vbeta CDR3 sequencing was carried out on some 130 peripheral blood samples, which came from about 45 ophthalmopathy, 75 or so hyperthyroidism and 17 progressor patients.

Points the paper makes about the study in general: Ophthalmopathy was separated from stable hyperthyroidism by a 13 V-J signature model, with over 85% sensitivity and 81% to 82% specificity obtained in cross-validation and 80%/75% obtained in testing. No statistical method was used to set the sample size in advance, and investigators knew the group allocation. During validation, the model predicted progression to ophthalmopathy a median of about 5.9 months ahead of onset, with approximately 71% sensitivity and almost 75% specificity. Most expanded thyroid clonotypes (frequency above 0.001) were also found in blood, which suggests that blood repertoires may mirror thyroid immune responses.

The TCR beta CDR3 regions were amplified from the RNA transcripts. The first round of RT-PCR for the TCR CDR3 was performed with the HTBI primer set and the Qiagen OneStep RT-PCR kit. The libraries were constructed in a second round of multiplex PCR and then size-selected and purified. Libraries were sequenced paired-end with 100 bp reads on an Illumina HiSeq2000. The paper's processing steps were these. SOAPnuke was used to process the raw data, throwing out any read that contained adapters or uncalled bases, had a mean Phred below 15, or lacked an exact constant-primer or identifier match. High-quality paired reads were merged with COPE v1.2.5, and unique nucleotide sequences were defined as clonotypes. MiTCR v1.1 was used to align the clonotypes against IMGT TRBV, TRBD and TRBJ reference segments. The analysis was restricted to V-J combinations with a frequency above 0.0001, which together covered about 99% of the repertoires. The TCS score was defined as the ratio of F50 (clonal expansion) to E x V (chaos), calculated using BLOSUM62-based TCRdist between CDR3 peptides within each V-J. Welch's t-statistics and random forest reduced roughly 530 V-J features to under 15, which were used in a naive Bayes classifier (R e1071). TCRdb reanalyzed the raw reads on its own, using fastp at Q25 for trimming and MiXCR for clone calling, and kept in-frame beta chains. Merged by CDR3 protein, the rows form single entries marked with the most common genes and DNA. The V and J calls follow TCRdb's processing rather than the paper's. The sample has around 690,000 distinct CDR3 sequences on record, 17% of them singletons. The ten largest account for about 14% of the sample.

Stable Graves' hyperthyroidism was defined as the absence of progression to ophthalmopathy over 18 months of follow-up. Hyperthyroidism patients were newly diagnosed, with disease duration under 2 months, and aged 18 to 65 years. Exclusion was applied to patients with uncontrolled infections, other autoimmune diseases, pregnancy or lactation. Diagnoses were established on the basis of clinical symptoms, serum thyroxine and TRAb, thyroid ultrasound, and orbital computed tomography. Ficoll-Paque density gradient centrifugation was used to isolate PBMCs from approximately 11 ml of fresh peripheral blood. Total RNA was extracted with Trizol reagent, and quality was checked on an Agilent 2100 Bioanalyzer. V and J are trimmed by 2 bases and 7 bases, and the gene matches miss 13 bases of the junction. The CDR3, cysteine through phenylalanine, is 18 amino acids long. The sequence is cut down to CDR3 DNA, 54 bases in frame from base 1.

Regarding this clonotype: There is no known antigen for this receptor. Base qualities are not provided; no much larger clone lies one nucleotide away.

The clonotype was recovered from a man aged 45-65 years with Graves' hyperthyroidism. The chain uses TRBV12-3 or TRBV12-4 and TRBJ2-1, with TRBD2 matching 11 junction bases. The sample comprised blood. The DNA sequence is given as TGTGCCAGCAGTTTAACTCTTGGGTTTACTAGCGGGAGTAATGAGCAGTTCTTC. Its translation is CASSLTLGFTSGSNEQFF.